This paragraph covers one T cell receptor (beta chain) sequence. This clone was seen a single time. Its antigen specificity is not known. There are no base qualities to consult, and no much larger clone falls within one base. The germline V gene yields SGHDT for CDR1 and YYEEEE for CDR2. The V end gives up 4 bases and the J end 4 bases, leaving 11 bases in the junction not matched to a gene. The CDR3 starts with the cysteine, ends with the phenylalanine, and has 15 residues. Just the 45-base CDR3 DNA is kept, in frame starting at base 1. This sample stems from a study of shared clonotypes between healthy human individuals (dated by TCRdb to about 2020). Regarding the study in general: A couple of women and a few men aged 18 to 49 years were included in the cohort. To increase sequencing depth and limit assay-specific biases, different laboratories used diverse techniques to prepare libraries and sequence TCR repertoires. To estimate repertoire size and how much clonotypes are shared between individuals, the study performed deep sequencing of blood TCR repertoires from five healthy adults. Leukapheresis yielded between about 0.9 and 10 billion PBMCs per donor. The research as a whole found: Pairwise subsampling indicated that sequencing depth was expected to affect the degree of clonotype sharing among donors. Sampling was limited to blood, and TCR repertoires in tissue likely differ from TCR repertoires in blood. Because the study included only a small number of donors, the genetic and exposure-history diversity represented was limited.

Using the deep immunoSEQ assay, multiplex PCR amplified TCR CDR3 regions from genomic DNA. Extracted genomic DNA from each cell subset was distributed evenly across all wells of several immunoSEQ 96-well plates, and each plate was treated as a replicate. For unsorted PBMC, 250 to 350 ng genomic DNA, equal to around 30,000 T cell genomes, was loaded into each replicate PCR. Ten immunoSEQ deep assay plates were used to sequence the unsorted PBMC genomic DNA. The purified libraries were quantified using a Qubit 3.0 fluorometer, sized with a Bioanalyzer 2100, and then quantified again using the KAPA Library Quantification kit. A separate single-read 150-cycle Illumina NextSeq 550 flow cell was used to sequence each immunoSEQ 96-well plate. The original methods were these. Because only junctional sequences without quality scores were contained in the immunoSEQ output, filtering matching that applied to full-length reads could not be performed. Sequences were annotated with PyIR, a Python wrapper for IgBLAST v1.9, and V/J genes and CDR3 were assigned using IMGT germline references. Reads with weak V/J assignments (E-value above 1e-6), missing CDR3, stop codons, out-of-frame junctions, or ambiguous translated residues were removed. V3J clonotypes were defined by identical inferred V gene, J gene, and CDR3 amino acid sequence. The percentage overlap between two repertoires was calculated by dividing the number of shared unique clonotypes by the size of the smaller repertoire. Repertoire richness was assessed with RTK rarefaction, the Chao1 estimator, and Recon v2.1 estimates of unobserved clonotypes. TCRdb carries this immuneACCESS record with in-frame sequences only. Its versions omit some clonotypes, under half of them owing to an unresolved V gene in the studies checked, with the rest unexplained. The V and J calls and clone size were taken over from that table, and D and trimming were inferred from the DNA. This sample comprises fewer than 650,000 clones, 60% to 85% of them detected only once. 13% of the sample lies in the top ten.

The donors were healthy, HIV-negative adults who had no recently reported acute infections or vaccinations. Every donor was a Caucasian adult residing in Nashville, Tennessee, USA. For unsorted samples, 90 million or so PBMCs were counted and genomic DNA was extracted with the QIAamp DNA Blood Mini kit. Blood was obtained by leukapheresis, after which PBMCs were separated by Ficoll-Histopaque density gradient centrifugation and cryopreserved in liquid nitrogen vapor phase. This TCR was sampled from a woman aged 40 to 55 in good health. Some clones in this sample may be carry-over from other donors' samples. The chain links TRBV5-6 with TRBJ2-7; TRBD1 lines up with 7 middle nucleotides. The sequenced sample consisted of PBMCs. The nucleotide sequence reads TGTGCCAGCAGCATCCCCGGACAGGTCGGTTACGAGCAGTACTTC. It specifies CASSIPGQVGYEQYF. Supplemented by the reference TRBV5-6 and TRBJ2-7 proteins around the CDR3, the complete variable domain is DAGVTQSPTHLIKTRGQQVTLRCSPKSGHDTVSWYQQALGQGPQFIFQYYEEEERQRGNFPDRFSGHQFPNYSSELNVNALLLGDSALYLCASSIPGQVGYEQYFGPGTRLTVT.